This T cell receptor beta chain derives from a study of T cell responses to AZD1222 COVID-19 vaccine. Study-level findings and limits: Clonal diversity may have been underestimated, and the donors were mostly white British, with more females than males. Once two AZD1222 doses were given, Spike-specific TCR breadth and depth went up. Spike regions recognized by vaccine-associated CD4 TCRs spanned the protein, led by 160-218 and 743-854.

Clones were read by immunoSEQ multiplex PCR, and TCRdb kept only the in-frame ones, dropping some. The sample carries roughly 100,000 clones, 85% to 90% recorded once. V was pared by 3 bases and J by 9 bases, with 10 bases of the junction left unmatched. Germline values: CDR1 LGHNA, CDR2 YNFKEQ. The CDR3 contains 16 residues. About this clone: Its antigen is not identified.

This material consisted of peripheral blood, taken 28 days after the second AZD1222 dose. This chain joins TRBV4-2 and TRBJ2-1; 11 bases match TRBD2. This clonotype was obtained from an adult who received the AZD1222 COVID-19 vaccine. The CDR3 protein is CASSHVLAGGQGEQFF. DNA for the CDR3: TGTGCCAGCAGCCACGTCCTAGCGGGGGGCCAGGGTGAGCAGTTCTTC.